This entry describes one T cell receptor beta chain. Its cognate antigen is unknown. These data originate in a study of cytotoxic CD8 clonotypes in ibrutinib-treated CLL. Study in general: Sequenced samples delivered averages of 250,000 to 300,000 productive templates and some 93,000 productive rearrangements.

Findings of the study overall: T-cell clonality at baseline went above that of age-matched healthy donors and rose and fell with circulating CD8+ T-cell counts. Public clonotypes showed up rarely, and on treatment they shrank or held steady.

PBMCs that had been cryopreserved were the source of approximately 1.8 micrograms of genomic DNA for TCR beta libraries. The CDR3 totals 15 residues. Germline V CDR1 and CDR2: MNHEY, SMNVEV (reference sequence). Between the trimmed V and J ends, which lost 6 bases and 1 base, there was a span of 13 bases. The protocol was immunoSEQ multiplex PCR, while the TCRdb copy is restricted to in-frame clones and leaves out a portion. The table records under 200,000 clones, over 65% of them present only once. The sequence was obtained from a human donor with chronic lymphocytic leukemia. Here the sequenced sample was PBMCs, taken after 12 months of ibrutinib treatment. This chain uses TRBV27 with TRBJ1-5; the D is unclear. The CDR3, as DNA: TGTGCCAGCAGCCCGGTAGGAGTGAGCAATCAGCCCCAGCATTTT. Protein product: CASSPVGVSNQPQHF.